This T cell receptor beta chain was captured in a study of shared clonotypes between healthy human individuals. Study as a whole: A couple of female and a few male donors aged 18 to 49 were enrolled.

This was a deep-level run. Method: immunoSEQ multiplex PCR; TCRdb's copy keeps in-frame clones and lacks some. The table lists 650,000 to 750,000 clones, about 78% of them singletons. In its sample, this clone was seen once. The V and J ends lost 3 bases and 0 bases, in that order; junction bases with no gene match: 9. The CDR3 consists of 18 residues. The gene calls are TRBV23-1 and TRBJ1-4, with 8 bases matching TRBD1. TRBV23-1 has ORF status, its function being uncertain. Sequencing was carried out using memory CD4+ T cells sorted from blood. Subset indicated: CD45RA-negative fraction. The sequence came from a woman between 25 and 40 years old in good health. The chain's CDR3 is CASSHLGQGGTTNEKLFF. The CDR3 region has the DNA TGCGCCAGCAGTCACCTTGGACAGGGTGGAACAACTAATGAAAAACTGTTTTTT.